This entry lists 14 T cell receptor beta chains sequenced from one sample in a study of cytomegalovirus exposure and HLA in healthy donors. PCR primers comprised 60 Vbeta and 13 Jbeta primers. Assay: immunoSEQ multiplex PCR; the TCRdb copy retains only in-frame clones and omits some. Altogether 150,000 to 200,000 clones are present, 65% to 80% being singletons, with the ten largest covering 4.7%. Sequenced material: PBMCs. The receptors here all came from a man aged 18 to 30 in good health and CMV-seropositive.

This sequence joins TRBV28 and TRBJ2-5; 9 bases align to TRBD2. The CDR3 consists of 14 residues. Trimming removed 3 bases from V and 5 bases from J; junction bases left unmatched: 4. CDR1 and CDR2 (germline): MDHEN, SYDVKM. The CDR3 DNA reads TGTGCCAGCAGTTTGCGGGGGGGCAGGGAGACCCAGTACTTC. It yields the protein CASSLRGGRETQYF. Complete variable domain (other parts from reference TRBV28 and TRBJ2-5): DVKVTQSSRYLVKRTGEKVFLECVQDMDHENMFWYRQDPGLGLRLIYFSYDVKMKEKGDIPEGYSVSREKKERFSLILESASTNQTSMYLCASSLRGGRETQYFGPGTRLLVL.

The CDR3 region has the DNA TGTGCCAGCAGTGAGTCACAGCCCAATCAGCCCCAGCATTTT. Its translation: CASSESQPNQPQHF. The chain couples TRBV6-1 to TRBJ1-5; D unclear. Per germline, CDR1 MNHNS and CDR2 SASEGT. There are 14 residues in the CDR3. Trimming took 3 bases from V and 3 from J, leaving 9 bases between them.

The chain carries TRBV5-1 and TRBJ1-1, with a possible D match to TRBD1 (6 bases). Per germline, CDR1 SGHRS and CDR2 YFSETQ. The V end lost 2 bases, the J end lost 3 bases, and 14 bases lay between the germline ends. The length of the CDR3 is 15 residues. The DNA for the CDR3 is TGCGCCAGCAGCTTTTCACAGGGTGTATACACTGAAGCTTTCTTT. Protein: CASSFSQGVYTEAFF.

This rearrangement joins TRBV7-3 to TRBJ2-1; 7 bases match TRBD1. This CDR3 contains 12 residues. Germline CDR1 and CDR2: SGHTA and FQGTGA. V was pared by 8 bases and J by 8 bases, with 6 bases of the junction left unmatched. This chain's CDR3 is CASGQGGDEQFF. The CDR3 DNA reads TGTGCCAGCGGGCAAGGGGGCGATGAGCAGTTCTTC. The variable domain in full, completed from reference TRBV7-3 and TRBJ2-1, reads GAGVSQTPSNKVTEKGKYVELRCDPISGHTALYWYRQSLGQGPEFLIYFQGTGAADDSGLPNDRFFAVRPEGSVSTLKIQRTERGDSAVYLCASGQGGDEQFFGPGTRLTVL.

V is TRBV5-6 and J is TRBJ1-1; 8 positions agree with TRBD1. The CDR3 runs to 15 residues. V lost 6 bases to trimming and J lost 2 bases; unmatched junction nucleotides: 9. Germline V gene lookup returns CDR1 SGHDT and CDR2 YYEEEE. For the CDR3, the DNA is TGTGCCAGCAATCAACTGGACAGGGCCAACACTGAAGCTTTCTTT. The encoded protein is CASNQLDRANTEAFF.

V usage is TRBV4-2 and J usage is TRBJ2-3, with 13 bases that match TRBD2. Germline loops: CDR1 LGHNA, CDR2 YNFKEQ. The CDR3 is 17 residues long. J gave up 5 bases and V 6 bases, and 11 bases lay outside the gene matches. As DNA, the CDR3 is TGTGCCAGCAGTACTAGCGGGAGGGCCTTGGACCAAGATACGCAGTATTTT. It encodes CASSTSGRALDQDTQYF.

The chain recombines TRBV5-4 with TRBJ1-2; D possibly corresponds to TRBD1 (5 bases). V lost 0 bases, J lost 1 base, and 7 bases lay in between. The CDR3 contains 14 residues. Germline V gene data show CDR1 as SGHNT and CDR2 as YYREEE (reference sequence). CDR3 residues: CASSLVGDNYGYTF. CDR3 sequence (DNA): TGTGCCAGCAGCTTGGTAGGGGATAACTATGGCTACACCTTC.

The rearrangement links TRBV2 to TRBJ1-1; 8 bases are shared with TRBD1. From germline, CDR1 is SNHLY and CDR2 FYNNEI. V shed 6 bases, J shed 1 base, and the junction held 7 bases outside the gene matches. This CDR3 contains 15 residues. CDR3 nucleotides: TGTGCCAGCAGGGAACCGGGACAGGCGAACACTGAAGCTTTCTTT. The encoded protein is CASREPGQANTEAFF.

J is TRBJ1-2 and V is TRBV19, with D possibly matching TRBD1 (5 bases). This CDR3 has 14 residues. Germline V gene sequence: CDR1 LNHDA, CDR2 SQIVND (reference sequence). V shed 10 bases and J shed 4 bases, with 19 bases lying between them. This CDR3 reads CATLALGGIYGYTF. CDR3 bases: TGTGCCACTCTAGCCCTCGGGGGGATCTATGGCTACACCTTC.

This clone has a single count. The V call is TRBV6-5, the J call TRBJ1-2, with 8 bases identical to TRBD1. The CDR3 runs to 13 residues. The J segment lost 8 bases and the V segment lost 6 bases, leaving 8 bases of the junction unmatched. CDR1 is MNHEY, CDR2 SVGAGI, per germline. CDR3 amino acids: CASSAGQDVGYTF. CDR3 DNA sequence: TGTGCCAGCAGCGCGGGACAGGACGTGGGCTACACCTTC.

The chain couples TRBV5-4 to TRBJ2-6, with D possibly matching TRBD1 (6 bases). This CDR3 spans 16 amino acids. Germline loops: CDR1 SGHNT, CDR2 YYREEE (reference sequence). Between the trimmed V and J ends, which lost 4 bases and 4 bases, there was a span of 15 bases. CDR3 sequence: CASSGPGGSGANVLTF. Here the CDR3 DNA reads TGTGCCAGCAGCGGCCCTGGGGGCTCCGGGGCCAACGTCCTGACTTTC.

The gene calls are TRBV7-9 and TRBJ2-1; D unresolved. V was pared by 6 bases and J by 3 bases, with 15 bases between. This CDR3 contains 15 residues. Germline lookup yields CDR1 SEHNR and CDR2 FQNEAQ (reference sequence). The CDR3 DNA sequence: TGTGCCAGCAGTCTCGACTCTTCGCACTACAATGAGCAGTTCTTC. Translating it yields CASSLDSSHYNEQFF. The variable domain in full, completed from reference TRBV7-9 and TRBJ2-1, reads DTGVSQNPRHKITKRGQNVTFRCDPISEHNRLYWYRQTLGQGPEFLTYFQNEAQLEKSRLLSDRFSAERPKGSFSTLEIQRTEQGDSAMYLCASSLDSSHYNEQFFGPGTRLTVL.

The chain combines TRBV19 with TRBJ1-3; D unclear. CDR3 length equals 14 residues. CDR1 LNHDA and CDR2 SQIVND come from the germline V gene (reference sequence). Trimming pared 5 bases from V and 0 bases from J, leaving 8 bases between. This chain's CDR3 is CASSGQLSGNTIYF. CDR3 nucleotide sequence: TGTGCCAGTAGTGGGCAGCTCTCTGGAAACACCATATATTTT.

This chain links TRBV6-1 with TRBJ2-7, with D tentatively TRBD2 (5 bases). The CDR3 consists of 13 residues. With 4 bases removed from V and 3 bases from J, the gap between germline ends came to 10 bases. CDR1 and CDR2 from the germline V gene are MNHNS and SASEGT. The DNA for the CDR3 is TGTGCCAGCAGTGTAACAGCGGACTACGAGCAGTACGTC. Its translation: CASSVTADYEQYV.